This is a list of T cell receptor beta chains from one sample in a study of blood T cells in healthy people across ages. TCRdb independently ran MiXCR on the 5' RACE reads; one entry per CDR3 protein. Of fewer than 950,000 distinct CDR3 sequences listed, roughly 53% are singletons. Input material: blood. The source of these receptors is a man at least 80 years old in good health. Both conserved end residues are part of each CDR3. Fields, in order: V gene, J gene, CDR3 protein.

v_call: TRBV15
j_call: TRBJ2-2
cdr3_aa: CATSREGPGTGELFF

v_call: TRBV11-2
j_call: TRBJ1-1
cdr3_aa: CASSLAWVREAFF

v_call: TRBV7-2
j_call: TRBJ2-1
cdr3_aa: CASSLPAQGEQFF

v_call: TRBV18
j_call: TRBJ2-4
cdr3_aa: CASSLNEGDRKQYF

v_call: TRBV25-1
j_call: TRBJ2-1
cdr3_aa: CASSDPGLPYGEQFF

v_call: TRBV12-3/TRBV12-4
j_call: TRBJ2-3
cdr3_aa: CASRRSAGGPDTQYF

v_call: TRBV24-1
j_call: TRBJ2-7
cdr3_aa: CATSVPNSYEQYF

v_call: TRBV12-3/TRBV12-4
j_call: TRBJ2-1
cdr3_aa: CASSFRAGGTYNEQFF

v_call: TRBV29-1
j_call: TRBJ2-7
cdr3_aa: CSVVRYSREFSYEQYF

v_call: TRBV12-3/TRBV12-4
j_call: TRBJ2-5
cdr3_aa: CASSRTGAPSQETQYF

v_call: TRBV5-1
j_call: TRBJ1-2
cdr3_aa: CASSFERVQWGYTF

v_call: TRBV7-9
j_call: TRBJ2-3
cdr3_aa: CASSLDRDSDTQYF

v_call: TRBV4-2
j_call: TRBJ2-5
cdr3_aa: CASSPFSGDTYNEQYF

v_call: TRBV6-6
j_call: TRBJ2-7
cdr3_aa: CASSYSRGGASYEQYF

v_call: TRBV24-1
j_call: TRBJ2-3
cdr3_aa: CATSDRTHPDTQYF

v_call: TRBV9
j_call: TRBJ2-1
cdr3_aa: CASSVRQGYNEQFF

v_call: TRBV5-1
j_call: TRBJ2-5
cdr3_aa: CASSRGTDARQETQYF

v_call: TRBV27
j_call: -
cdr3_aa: CASRPSGSYNEQYF

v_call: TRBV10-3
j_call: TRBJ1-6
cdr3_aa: CAISGDSNNSPLHF

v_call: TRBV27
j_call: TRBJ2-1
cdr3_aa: CASTNGGEQFF

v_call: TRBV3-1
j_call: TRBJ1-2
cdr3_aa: CASSRGSYYGYTF

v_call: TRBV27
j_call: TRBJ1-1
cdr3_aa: CASSLSKNLNTEAFF

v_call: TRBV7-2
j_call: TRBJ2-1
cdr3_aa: CASSRELLGDNEQFF

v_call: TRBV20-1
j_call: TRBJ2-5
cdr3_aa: CSARTWRGGQETQYF

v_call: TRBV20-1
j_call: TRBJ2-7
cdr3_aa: CSGTMAGDEQYF

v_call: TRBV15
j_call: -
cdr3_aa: CATSPSRVDIQYF

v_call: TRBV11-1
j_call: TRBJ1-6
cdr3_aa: CASSFGRANSPLHF

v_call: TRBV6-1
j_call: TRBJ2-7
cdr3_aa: CASSSGQGGRGYEQYF

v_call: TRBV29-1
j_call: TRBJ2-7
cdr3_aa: CSVETSGRFEQYF

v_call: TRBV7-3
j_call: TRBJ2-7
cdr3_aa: CASSLTTSYGQYF

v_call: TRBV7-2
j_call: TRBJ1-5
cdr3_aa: CASSLAGLRNYQPQHF

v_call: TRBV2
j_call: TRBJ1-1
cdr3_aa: CASSLVVEAFF

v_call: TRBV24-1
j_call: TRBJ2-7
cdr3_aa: CATSDDTYEQYF

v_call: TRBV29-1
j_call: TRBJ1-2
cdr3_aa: CSVGGRQALGYTF

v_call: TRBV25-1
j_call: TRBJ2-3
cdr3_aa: CASRDSGRYAYF

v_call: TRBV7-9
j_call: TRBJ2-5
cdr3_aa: CASSLAVGQETQYF

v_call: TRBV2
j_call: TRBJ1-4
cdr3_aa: CASRGQGATNEKLFF

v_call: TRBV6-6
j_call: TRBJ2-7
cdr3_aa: CASSPLSPAVSYEQYF

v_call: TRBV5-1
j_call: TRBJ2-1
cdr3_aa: CASSRSGADGEQFF

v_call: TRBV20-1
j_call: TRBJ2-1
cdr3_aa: CGAEREGRNEQFF

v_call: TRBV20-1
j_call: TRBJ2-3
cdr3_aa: CSASLREAGTQYF

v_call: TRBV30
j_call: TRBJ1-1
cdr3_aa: CAWSVGISNTEAFF

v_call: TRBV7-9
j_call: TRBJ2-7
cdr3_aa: CASSLPSTERETQYF

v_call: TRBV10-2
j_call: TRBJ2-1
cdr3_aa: CASSESFSSSYNEQFF

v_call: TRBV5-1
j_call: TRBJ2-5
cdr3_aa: CASSPQAGTGQYGQYF

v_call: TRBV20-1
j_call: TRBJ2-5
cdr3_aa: CSAGLLEVRAETQYF

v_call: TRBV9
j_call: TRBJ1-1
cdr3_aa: CASEPRGAEAFF